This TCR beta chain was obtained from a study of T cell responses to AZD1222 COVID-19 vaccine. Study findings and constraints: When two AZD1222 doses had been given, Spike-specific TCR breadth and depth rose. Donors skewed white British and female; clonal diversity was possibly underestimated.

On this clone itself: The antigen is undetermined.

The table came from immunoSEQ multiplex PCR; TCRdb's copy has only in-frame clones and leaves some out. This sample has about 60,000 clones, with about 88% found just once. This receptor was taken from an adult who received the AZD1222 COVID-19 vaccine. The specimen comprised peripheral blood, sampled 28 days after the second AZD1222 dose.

The CDR3 DNA is TGCGCCAGCAGCTGGGGGACAGTACCTACCGGGGAGCTGTTTTTT. Amino acid sequence: CASSWGTVPTGELFF. The chain uses TRBV5-1 and TRBJ2-2, with 7 bases aligning to TRBD1. The CDR3 contains 15 residues. The V and J ends lost 3 bases and 5 bases, in that order; junction bases with no gene match: 7. Germline V gives CDR1 SGHRS, CDR2 YFSETQ.